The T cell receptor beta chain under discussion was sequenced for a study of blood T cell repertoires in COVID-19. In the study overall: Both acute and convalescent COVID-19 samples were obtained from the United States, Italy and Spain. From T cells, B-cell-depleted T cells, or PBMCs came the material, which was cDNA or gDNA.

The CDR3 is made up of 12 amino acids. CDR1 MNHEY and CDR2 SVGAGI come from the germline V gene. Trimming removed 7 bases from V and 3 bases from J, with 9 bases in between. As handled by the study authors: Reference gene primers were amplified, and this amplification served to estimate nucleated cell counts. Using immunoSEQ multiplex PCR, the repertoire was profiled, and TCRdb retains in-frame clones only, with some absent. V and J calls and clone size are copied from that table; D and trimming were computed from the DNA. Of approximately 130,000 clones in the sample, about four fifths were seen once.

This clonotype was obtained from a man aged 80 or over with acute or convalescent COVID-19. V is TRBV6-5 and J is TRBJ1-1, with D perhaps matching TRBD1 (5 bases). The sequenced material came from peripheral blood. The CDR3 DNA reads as TGTGCCAGCACCGACAGATACACTGAAGCTTTCTTT. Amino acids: CASTDRYTEAFF.